These T cell receptor beta chains were read from a single sample in a study of blood T cell repertoires in COVID-19. Libraries were prepared by immunoSEQ multiplex PCR; TCRdb keeps only in-frame clonotypes and omits some of them. The table lists around 19,000 clones, about 89% of them singletons, with roughly 6.4% in the top ten. The sample was peripheral blood. These receptors came from a human donor in a cohort sampled during active COVID-19. Both conserved end residues are part of each CDR3. A D gene is named only where the DNA matches it firmly. Clone size, where shown, is once, few, many, or a class for clones that have expanded.

J,D,V,size,DNA,CDR3
TRBJ1-1,NA,TRBV7-3,NA,TGTGCCAGCAGCTCCCGTCGGGGGACTGAAGCTTTCTTT,CASSSRRGTEAFF
TRBJ2-1,TRBD2,TRBV5-1,once,TGCGCCAGCAGCTTGGAAGGGACTAGCGGGTACAATGAGCAGTTCTTC,CASSLEGTSGYNEQFF
TRBJ2-3,TRBD2,TRBV7-9,NA,TGTGCCAGCAGCCCCTCGGTAGCGGGAAGCACAGATACGCAGTATTTT,CASSPSVAGSTDTQYF
TRBJ2-7,TRBD1,TRBV5-6,NA,TGTGCCAGCAGCCACGACAGGGGAGCCTACGAGCAGTACTTC,CASSHDRGAYEQYF
TRBJ1-1,NA,TRBV2,NA,TGTGCCAGCAGTGAAGAATCAGGCACTGAAGCTTTCTTT,CASSEESGTEAFF
TRBJ2-5,TRBD2,TRBV11-3,NA,TGTGCCAGCAGCTCTAGCGGGGCCCAAGAGACCCAGTACTTC,CASSSSGAQETQYF
TRBJ1-1,NA,TRBV9,NA,TGTGCCAGCAGCGATCCGGGACAAGGCAACACTGAAGCTTTCTTT,CASSDPGQGNTEAFF
TRBJ1-2,NA,TRBV23-1,NA,TGCGCCAGCAGTCCACGTCGAGGGACAATGGGCGGATGTGGCTACACCTTC,CASSPRRGTMGGCGYTF
TRBJ1-4,NA,TRBV4-1,NA,TGCGCCAGCAGCCAAGATTTAGGGGAACTGTTTTTT,CASSQDLGELFF
TRBJ2-1,TRBD2,TRBV2,NA,TGTGCCAGCGGAGGGGGGACTAGCGGGAGTCTCCGCAATGAGCAGTTCTTC,CASGGGTSGSLRNEQFF
TRBJ2-7,NA,TRBV28,NA,TGTGCCAGCAGTTCCCCTTACGAGCAGTACTTC,CASSSPYEQYF
TRBJ1-1,NA,TRBV5-1,NA,TGCGCCAGCAGCCGAGAAAGCGACCCTGGGGGGGCGAGGACTGAAGCTTTCTTT,CASSRESDPGGARTEAFF
TRBJ1-1,NA,TRBV5-8,NA,TGTGCCAGCAGCTTGGTTATGGCGGCGGGGGTGTACACTGAAGCTTTCTTT,CASSLVMAAGVYTEAFF
TRBJ2-1,TRBD2,TRBV5-4,NA,TGTGCCAGCAGGCACGACGGACTAGCTTACAATGAGCAGTTCTTC,CASRHDGLAYNEQFF